This T cell receptor beta chain came from a study of cytomegalovirus exposure and HLA in healthy donors. PCR used 60 Vbeta primers and 13 Jbeta primers. The assay was immunoSEQ multiplex PCR, and TCRdb's table has in-frame clones only and misses some. Of 100,000 to 150,000 clones in the sample, around 82% were seen once. Turning to this clone: Its antigen is unidentified.

Study-level findings and limits: A further, later analysis showed that HLA-associated TCR beta chains (compared with equally common others) were more clonally expanded. When analyzed later, a missense DCLRE1C variant was found to be linked to TCR beta V- and J-gene trimming. Analyses of presence/absence relied on an assumption of roughly uniform sequencing depth across donors.

Germline V gives CDR1 MNHEY, CDR2 SVGAGI. This CDR3 comprises 14 residues. Trimming left V 10 bases short and J 5 bases short, with 17 bases between. The clonotype was recovered from a woman aged 40 to 50 in good health and CMV-seropositive. This sequence joins TRBV6-5 and TRBJ2-2; the D gene is possibly TRBD2 (6 bases). Sequenced input: PBMCs. CDR3 sequence (DNA): TGTGCCACCTTGTCTGCGGGAATTACCGGGGAGCTGTTTTTT. Amino acid sequence: CATLSAGITGELFF.